The rows below give T cell receptor beta chains drawn from one sample of a study of beta chain features in type 1 diabetes. Using immunoSEQ multiplex PCR, the repertoire was profiled, and TCRdb retains in-frame clones only, with some absent. Altogether 100,000 to 150,000 clones are present, around 8.8% being singletons, with the ten largest covering roughly 0.75%. The sequenced sample consisted of central memory CD4+ T cells from blood. All receptors derive from a young man with type 1 diabetes. Each CDR3 is given with its conserved first and last residue. Each record gives: V gene, D gene, J gene, clone size, CDR3 DNA, CDR3 protein. D genes are given only for firm matches. A clone size is listed for some rows: how often the clone was seen (once, few, many), or a class if it is expanded.

V: TRBV30
D: TRBD2
J: TRBJ2-3
size: few
DNA: TGTGCCTGGAGCCCGGGACTAGCGGCAGATACGCAGTATTTT
CDR3: CAWSPGLAADTQYF

V: TRBV4-1
D: TRBD2
J: TRBJ2-3
size: -
DNA: TGCGCCAGCAGCCAAGACGGCGGGAGGACAGATACGCAGTATTTT
CDR3: CASSQDGGRTDTQYF

V: TRBV9
D: -
J: TRBJ1-1
size: few
DNA: TGTGCCAGCAGCGTACGTCCAGGGAACACTGAAGCTTTCTTT
CDR3: CASSVRPGNTEAFF

V: TRBV9
D: -
J: TRBJ2-5
size: few
DNA: TGTGCCAGCAGCGCGTACTGGAACGGGGAGACCCAGTACTTC
CDR3: CASSAYWNGETQYF

V: TRBV19
D: TRBD1
J: TRBJ2-1
size: -
DNA: TGTGCCAGTAGACCACAGGGGGCCCATGAGCAGTTCTTC
CDR3: CASRPQGAHEQFF

V: TRBV14
D: -
J: TRBJ2-2
size: once
DNA: TGTGCCAGCAGCCAAGAACAGGGAAACACCGGGGAGCTGTTTTTT
CDR3: CASSQEQGNTGELFF

V: TRBV4-2
D: TRBD1
J: TRBJ1-4
size: -
DNA: TGTGCCAGCAGCCTGACAGGGAAGGAGGAAAAACTGTTTTTT
CDR3: CASSLTGKEEKLFF

V: TRBV19
D: -
J: TRBJ2-5
size: few
DNA: TGTGCCAGTAGTAAGACTAGGCAAGAGACCCAGTACTTC
CDR3: CASSKTRQETQYF

V: TRBV29-1
D: -
J: TRBJ1-2
size: few
DNA: TGCAGCGAGCAGGGTTATGATGGCTACACCTTC
CDR3: CSEQGYDGYTF

V: TRBV19
D: -
J: TRBJ1-2
size: -
DNA: TGTGCCAGCACCCAGGGAGGATCAAACTATGGCTACACCTTC
CDR3: CASTQGGSNYGYTF

V: TRBV29-1
D: -
J: TRBJ2-7
size: -
DNA: TGCAGCGTTGTCAGGGCGGCCCCCTACGAGCAGTACTTC
CDR3: CSVVRAAPYEQYF

V: TRBV5-4
D: -
J: TRBJ1-2
size: -
DNA: TGTGCCAGCAGCGAAGGGGCCGTCTATGGCTACACCTTC
CDR3: CASSEGAVYGYTF

V: TRBV15
D: TRBD1
J: TRBJ1-1
size: -
DNA: TGTGCCACCCAGGCCGGGACAGGGGTTAATGAAGCTTTCTTT
CDR3: CATQAGTGVNEAFF

V: TRBV6-5
D: -
J: TRBJ1-6
size: -
DNA: TGTGCCAGCAGTGCTCAGGGTCCGTTTAATTCACCCCTCCACTTT
CDR3: CASSAQGPFNSPLHF

V: TRBV2
D: -
J: TRBJ2-2
size: -
DNA: TGTGCCAGCAGGCCCGGAGTTACGAACACCGGGGAGCTGTTTTTT
CDR3: CASRPGVTNTGELFF

V: TRBV5-4
D: -
J: TRBJ2-1
size: -
DNA: TGTGCCAGCTCTACAGGACAGAACTCCTACAATGAGCAGTTCTTC
CDR3: CASSTGQNSYNEQFF

V: TRBV4-1
D: TRBD1
J: TRBJ1-2
size: few
DNA: TGCGCCAGCAGCCAGTGGGGACAGGATGACTATGGCTACACCTTC
CDR3: CASSQWGQDDYGYTF

V: TRBV6-6
D: -
J: TRBJ2-1
size: few
DNA: TGTGCCACCGCGACGACTGGAATCATTTACAATGAGCAGTTCTTC
CDR3: CATATTGIIYNEQFF

V: TRBV5-1
D: TRBD2
J: TRBJ2-1
size: few
DNA: TGCGCCAGCAGCTTGGACCCAGCGGGGGACTACAATGAGCAGTTCTTC
CDR3: CASSLDPAGDYNEQFF

V: TRBV7-2
D: -
J: TRBJ2-3
size: -
DNA: TGTGCCAGCAGCTTTACGGGGGTGATCACAGATACGCAGTATTTT
CDR3: CASSFTGVITDTQYF

V: TRBV7-9
D: TRBD1
J: TRBJ1-2
size: few
DNA: TGTGCCAGCAGCCCACAGGGGGGCTATGGCTACACCTTC
CDR3: CASSPQGGYGYTF

V: TRBV7-2
D: TRBD1
J: TRBJ2-4
size: few
DNA: TGTGCCAGCAGCTTAGGGACAGGGGGGGTCAAAAACATTCAGTACTTC
CDR3: CASSLGTGGVKNIQYF

V: TRBV7-3
D: -
J: TRBJ2-7
size: few
DNA: TGTGCCAGCAGCTTACTCCCGCGGGGCGAGCAGTACTTC
CDR3: CASSLLPRGEQYF

V: TRBV25-1
D: -
J: TRBJ1-2
size: -
DNA: TGTGCCAGCAGGGGGGCAGACAACTATGGCTACACCTTC
CDR3: CASRGADNYGYTF

V: TRBV21-1
D: -
J: TRBJ1-5
size: -
DNA: TGTGCCAGCAGCAAAGCCGTGGAGATGAGCAATCAGCCCCAGCATTTT
CDR3: CASSKAVEMSNQPQHF

V: TRBV9
D: -
J: TRBJ2-2
size: few
DNA: TGTGCCAGCAGCGTAGGCGTTGGGGCTTTCACCGGGGAGCTGTTTTTT
CDR3: CASSVGVGAFTGELFF

V: TRBV7-3
D: -
J: TRBJ1-3
size: -
DNA: TGTGCCAGCAAGGACGCAGGGTCTGGAAACACCATATATTTT
CDR3: CASKDAGSGNTIYF

V: TRBV6-1
D: TRBD1
J: TRBJ1-2
size: few
DNA: TGTGCCAGCAGCAAAGGACAGGGTGGCTACACCTTC
CDR3: CASSKGQGGYTF

V: TRBV7-2
D: TRBD1
J: TRBJ2-3
size: -
DNA: TGTGCCAGCAGCTTCCTGGGACAGGGAGGGGATACGCAGTATTTT
CDR3: CASSFLGQGGDTQYF

V: TRBV6-1
D: -
J: TRBJ1-5
size: -
DNA: TGTGCCAGCACAGGGGGCAATCAGCCCCAGCATTTT
CDR3: CASTGGNQPQHF

V: TRBV9
D: -
J: TRBJ2-1
size: -
DNA: TGTGCCAGCAGCGTAGAGGGGCTCGACTACAATGAGCAGTTCTTC
CDR3: CASSVEGLDYNEQFF

V: TRBV18
D: TRBD1
J: TRBJ1-3
size: -
DNA: TGTGCCAGCTCCGTATTGGGACAGCCTTCGGGAAACACCATATATTTT
CDR3: CASSVLGQPSGNTIYF

V: TRBV7-2
D: -
J: TRBJ1-5
size: -
DNA: TGTGCCAGCAGCTTAGGGGCTGCCCTTATAGAAGGGCCCCAGCATTTT
CDR3: CASSLGAALIEGPQHF

V: TRBV2
D: -
J: TRBJ1-2
size: -
DNA: TGTGCCAGCACCCGAACCGCAGGGCTTAGCTATGGCTACACCTTC
CDR3: CASTRTAGLSYGYTF

V: TRBV6-1
D: TRBD1
J: TRBJ2-2
size: few
DNA: TGTGCCAGCAGTAAAGCGGGACAGGGGACCACTCTTTCCTCGAACACCGGGGAGCTGTTTTTT
CDR3: CASSKAGQGTTLSSNTGELFF

V: TRBV10-2
D: -
J: TRBJ2-6
size: -
DNA: TGCGCCAGCATGAGTGCGGCCAACGTCCTGACTTTC
CDR3: CASMSAANVLTF

V: TRBV19
D: TRBD1
J: TRBJ1-2
size: -
DNA: TGTGCCAGTAGTACGGTAGGGGGCGATGGCTACACCTTC
CDR3: CASSTVGGDGYTF

V: TRBV6-6
D: -
J: TRBJ1-4
size: -
DNA: TGTGCCAGCAGTTACTCCGAGGGGGTGGGGGAAAAACTGTTTTTT
CDR3: CASSYSEGVGEKLFF

V: TRBV28
D: -
J: TRBJ1-5
size: -
DNA: TGTGCCAGCAGTCCAAGGGGGGAGGGGGTGCATCAGCCCCAGCATTTT
CDR3: CASSPRGEGVHQPQHF

V: TRBV4-2
D: TRBD1
J: TRBJ2-2
size: few
DNA: TGTGCCAGCAGCCAAGAGGTTACGGGACAGGCTCCCGGGGAGCTGTTTTTT
CDR3: CASSQEVTGQAPGELFF

V: TRBV7-9
D: TRBD1
J: TRBJ2-2
size: -
DNA: TGTGCCAGCAGCTCGGACAGGGGACTGCTGGCGGGGGAGCTGTTTTTT
CDR3: CASSSDRGLLAGELFF